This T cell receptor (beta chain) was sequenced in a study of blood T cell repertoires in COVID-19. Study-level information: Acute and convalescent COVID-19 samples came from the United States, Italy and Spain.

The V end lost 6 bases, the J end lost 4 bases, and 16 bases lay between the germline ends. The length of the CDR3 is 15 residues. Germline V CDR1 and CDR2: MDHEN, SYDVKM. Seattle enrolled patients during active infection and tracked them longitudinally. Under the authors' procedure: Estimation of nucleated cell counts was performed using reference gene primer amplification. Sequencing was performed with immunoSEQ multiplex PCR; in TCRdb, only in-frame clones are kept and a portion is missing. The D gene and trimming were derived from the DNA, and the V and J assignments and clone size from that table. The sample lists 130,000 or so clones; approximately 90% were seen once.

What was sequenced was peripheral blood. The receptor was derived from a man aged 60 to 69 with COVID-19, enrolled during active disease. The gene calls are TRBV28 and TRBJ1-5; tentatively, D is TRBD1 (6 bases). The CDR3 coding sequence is TGTGCCAGCAGATTTGCCGAGGGGGGGAATCAGCCCCAGCATTTT. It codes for CASRFAEGGNQPQHF.